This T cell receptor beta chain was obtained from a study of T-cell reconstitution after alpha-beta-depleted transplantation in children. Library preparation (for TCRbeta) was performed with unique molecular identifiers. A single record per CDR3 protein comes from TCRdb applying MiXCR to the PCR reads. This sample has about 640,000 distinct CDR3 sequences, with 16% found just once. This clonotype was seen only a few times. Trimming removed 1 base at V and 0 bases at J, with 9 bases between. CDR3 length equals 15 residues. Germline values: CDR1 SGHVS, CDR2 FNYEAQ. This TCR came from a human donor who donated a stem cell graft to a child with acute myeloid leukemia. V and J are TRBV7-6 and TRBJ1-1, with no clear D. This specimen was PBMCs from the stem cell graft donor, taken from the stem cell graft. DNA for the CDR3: TGTGCCAGCAGCTTAGTAGGCGAATTGAACACTGAAGCTTTCTTT. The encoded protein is CASSLVGELNTEAFF. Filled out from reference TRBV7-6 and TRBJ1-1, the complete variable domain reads GAGVSQSPRYKVTKRGQDVALRCDPISGHVSLYWYRQALGQGPEFLTYFNYEAQQDKSGLPNDRFSAERPEGSISTLTIQRTEQRDSAMYRCASSLVGELNTEAFFGQGTRLTVV.